This T cell receptor (beta chain) was captured in a study of T cell responses to AZD1222 COVID-19 vaccine. Study information: Both about-4-week and about-12-week second-dose recipients were combined. General study points: Females made up more of the donors, who were largely white British, and clonal diversity may have come out too low. Dominant at 160-218 and 743-854, vaccine-associated CD4 TCRs also spanned spike. Among spike-specific TCRs, nearly half reportedly target unmutated variant regions.

Germline CDR1 and CDR2: LNHDA and SQIVND (reference sequence). J gave up 6 bases and V 6 bases, and 6 bases lay outside the gene matches. The CDR3 covers 15 residues. This table comes from immunoSEQ multiplex PCR, and its TCRdb copy is limited to in-frame clones, with some not included. The sample shows 70,000 to 90,000 clones, roughly nine tenths of them seen only once. Regarding this clone: What it binds is unknown.

The genes are TRBV19 and TRBJ2-1, with 12 bases aligning to TRBD2. This TCR was sampled from an adult in good health. The material sequenced was peripheral blood, taken on day 0 of AZD1222 vaccination. In nucleotides, the CDR3 is TGTGCCAGTAGCTCCAGGACTAGCGGGACCAATGAGCAGTTCTTC. This codes for CASSSRTSGTNEQFF.